This section outlines one T cell receptor beta chain sequence together with its context. No cognate antigen has been identified for it. No much larger clone exists at a distance of one base, and base qualities are not known. This sample stems from a study of cytomegalovirus exposure and HLA in healthy donors (dated by TCRdb to the late 2010s). Notes on the research overall: An earlier analysis of a few hundred of the donors reported approximately 300 Gb of sequence data and 100 million to 120 million unique TCR beta sequences obtained from some 200 million T cells. An early release that covered some 630 HLA-typed donors contained approximately 300 gigabases of sequencing data and 80 million or so unique TCR sequences. The genetic ancestry cluster associated with self-reported Caucasian donors included roughly 84% of the roughly 360 genotyped donors. The study aimed to test whether signatures of past pathogen exposure could be identified by cataloging public T cell receptors. The study profiled the T cell repertoires of hundreds of subjects by immunosequencing and related them to cytomegalovirus serostatus. Besides the first cohort of 550 to 750 subjects, a separate validation cohort made up of over 100 different subjects was used. The study combined high-throughput TCR immunosequencing, statistical association of individual TCRs with disease status, and machine learning to predict cytomegalovirus infection status. A later analysis re-analyzed previously published TCR beta repertoires from roughly 690 donors and added high-resolution HLA genotyping to study TCR occurrence patterns. Rather than using new phenotypic data, the later analysis identified candidate immune exposures from TCR beta sequences and from how often those sequences occurred across donors. In an earlier analysis of 550 to 700 of the donors, high-throughput TCR beta sequencing was used to judge whether each TCR beta V gene segment behaved as functional or pseudogenic. Alongside the repertoire data, information on donor age, sex, ethnicity and CMV serostatus was compiled. In a later genetic analysis, genome-wide SNP genotypes for about 65% of the roughly 700 donors were used, and that subset was treated as a discovery cohort. All discovery cohort repertoires had been generated on a single sequencing platform. HLA typing included class I and class II loci at four-digit resolution. Typing coverage differed by locus: A, B, C, DRB1 and DQB1 were typed in about 629-630 donors, DQA1 in around 500, DPA1 in around 600, and DPB1 in just under 480. Because of strong linkage in the cohort, roughly five DR-DQ haplotypes were treated as single units for association and clustering. Among over 350 genotyped donors of the cohort, an average of around 240,000 unique TCR beta nucleotide sequences were sequenced per donor, 15% to 20% of them non-productive.

Library method: the immunoSEQ multiplex PCR assay. The multiplex PCR relied on a mix of 60 forward primers for TCR Vbeta segments and 13 reverse primers for TCR Jbeta segments. The CDR3 region of rearranged TCR beta genes was amplified from genomic DNA by a multiplex PCR assay. The amplified TCR beta libraries were sequenced on the Illumina HiSeq System as 87-base-pair reads. Concerning the study's data processing: In a later analysis, roughly 80 million unique TCR beta chains were counted across the 690 or so repertoires, and around 11 million of these chains were shared by at least two donors. To remove PCR and sequencing errors, raw reads were error-corrected and collapsed into unique sequences using a nearest-neighbor algorithm that merged closely related sequences. V, D and J gene segments were assigned by aligning CDR3 sequences to IMGT reference sequences. For a sequence to be retained, a match of at least six nucleotides to both a V gene segment and a J gene segment was required. A rearrangement counted as productive if the CDR3 had no stop codons and remained in frame with V and J, and every other rearrangement counted as non-productive. CDR3 was defined according to IMGT convention as the region running from the second conserved V-encoded cysteine to the conserved J-encoded phenylalanine. In an earlier analysis of around 540 of the donors, sequences lacking an unambiguous match to a single V gene segment were excluded. An earlier analysis of several hundred of the donors classified V segments as functional when productive rearrangements were above 56.7% and as segregating when the standard deviation between donors was above 5%. A statistical classification framework was built to diagnose cytomegalovirus status from the catalog of TCR beta chain sequences. A later analysis assigned V and J genes by comparing TCR nucleotide sequences with IMGT/GENE-DB human TR gene sequences. A later analysis assigned CDR3 sequences and most-parsimonious VDJ recombination scenarios with the TCRdist pipeline. In a later analysis, each TCR beta chain was defined by its CDR3 amino acid sequence together with its V-gene family, and reads lacking a unique V-gene family were excluded. To address suspected cross-contamination and a sequencing artifact, a later analysis removed several hundred highly shared, low-generation-probability nucleotide sequences. In a later analysis, a clonal expansion index was calculated for each public chain from normalized within-repertoire ranks of inferred template counts. Generation probabilities in a later analysis came from a VDJ recombination model fitted to out-of-frame rearrangements, and those results were checked against IGoR. In a later analysis, hypergeometric tests were used to score TCR-TCR, TCR-HLA and TCR-CMV co-occurrence, with a repertoire-size bias correction applied to TCR pairs. False discovery rates were estimated in a later analysis by permuting HLA or CMV assignments 20 times. In a later analysis, co-occurring TCRs were grouped using DBSCAN, and TCRdist sequence similarity was added for clustering within HLA-allele-positive subsets. Repertoires with fewer than 30,000 or more than 120,000 public chains, plus five repertoires with anomalous nucleotide sharing, were excluded from co-occurrence clustering. Imported from immuneACCESS, the table was reduced by TCRdb to in-frame sequences with V and J called. These copies leave out some clones; in studies compared against another copy, an unresolved V gene accounts for under half, and the cause of the remainder is not known. From that table come the V and J calls and clone size; the DNA was used to work out D and trimming. In all, the sample holds tens of thousands of clones, and about 60% of those were seen once. The ten most abundant clones make up 5% to 6% of the sample.

From the germline V gene, CDR1 is SGHRS and CDR2 is YFSETQ. The CDR3, from cysteine to phenylalanine, totals 15 residues. The retained sequence is limited to the CDR3, 45 bases, with the frame set at the first base. The germline ends are 11 bases apart after V is trimmed by 0 bases and J by 2 bases. The cohort consisted of 666 healthy bone marrow donors. At the time of sampling, every cohort member was nominally healthy, though immune exposures that went unrecorded were likely present. The donor tested CMV seropositive, placing the donor among the 289 seropositive members of the cohort. Each donor provided a peripheral blood sample, and peripheral blood mononuclear cells were used for TCR beta sequencing. The Qiagen DNeasy Blood Extraction Kit was used to extract genomic DNA from the blood cell samples. Study-level results and caveats: In an earlier analysis of some 500 of the donors, most TCR beta V segments were observed in productive rearrangements about 87% or about 30% of the time, broadly matching IMGT annotations. Linkage disequilibrium might explain the correlated functional status among segregating V segments, but an unknown experimental factor could not be ruled out. A few of the identified cytomegalovirus-associated TCR beta chains were confirmed in vitro to be specific for cytomegalovirus antigens. A later genetic analysis reported fewer N-insertions in productive TCRs among donors in an Asian-associated ancestry cluster than the approximately 670-donor mean. When HLA alleles, especially DR and DQ, strongly co-occurred, attributing TCR associations to individual alleles was difficult. Several of the top co-occurrence clusters appeared to be linked to parvovirus B19, influenza, CMV and Epstein-Barr virus, according to a later analysis. Roughly uniform sequencing depth across donors was assumed in presence/absence analyses, although this assumption may not hold. According to the authors, the approach could potentially be generalized to other disease states and immunological phenotypes. In a later analysis, the rate of TCR association differed among HLA loci, with DRB1 alleles having the most associated TCRs and HLA-C alleles having the fewest. Cytomegalovirus status was reported to be diagnosed by the classifier with high specificity and sensitivity in both the original and validation cohorts. For the cohort, immune exposure information was limited to CMV serostatus. Because counts were too low, roughly 16 rarely observed V segments, including chromosome 9 orphons, were excluded from the earlier analysis of some 590 of the donors. Some IMGT-functional V segments, including TRBV6-2 and TRBV6-3, could not be told apart with the 87-base-pair reads, so those segments were excluded. In a later analysis, HLA-associated TCR beta chains showed more clonal expansion and lower generation probabilities than non-associated chains that were equally common. At a false discovery rate of 0.05, a later analysis linked approximately 18,000 TCR beta sequences to specific HLA alleles. A further reported finding was that TCR beta sequences accurately predicted the HLA-A and HLA-B alleles for most subjects in the first cohort. Across donors, most TCR sequences were observed very rarely, whereas some public TCRs were present in many individuals. In a later analysis, most CMV-associated TCR beta chains were found to appear HLA-restricted, with HLA associations seemingly driven largely by CMV exposure. The study gave a list of 150 to 200 TCR beta chains associated with cytomegalovirus. HLA typing was unavailable for some donors at each locus, so association tests used only the typed subset. The sequencing pipeline was judged likely to have produced a cluster of highly shared sequence variants as a technical artifact. Only TCR beta chains were sequenced in this cohort, and the absence of alpha or paired-chain data limited detectable features. A later genetic analysis associated a missense DCLRE1C variant with V-gene and J-gene trimming of TCR beta chains, and an independent cohort replicated the association.

Sequencing was carried out using PBMCs. The chain couples TRBV5-1 to TRBJ1-2; the D gene assignment is ambiguous. The receptor comes from a man under 40 in good health and CMV-seropositive. The sequenced DNA is TGCGCCAGCAGCTTGGCCGTAGAGGTGAACTATGGCTACACCTTC. This yields the protein CASSLAVEVNYGYTF.